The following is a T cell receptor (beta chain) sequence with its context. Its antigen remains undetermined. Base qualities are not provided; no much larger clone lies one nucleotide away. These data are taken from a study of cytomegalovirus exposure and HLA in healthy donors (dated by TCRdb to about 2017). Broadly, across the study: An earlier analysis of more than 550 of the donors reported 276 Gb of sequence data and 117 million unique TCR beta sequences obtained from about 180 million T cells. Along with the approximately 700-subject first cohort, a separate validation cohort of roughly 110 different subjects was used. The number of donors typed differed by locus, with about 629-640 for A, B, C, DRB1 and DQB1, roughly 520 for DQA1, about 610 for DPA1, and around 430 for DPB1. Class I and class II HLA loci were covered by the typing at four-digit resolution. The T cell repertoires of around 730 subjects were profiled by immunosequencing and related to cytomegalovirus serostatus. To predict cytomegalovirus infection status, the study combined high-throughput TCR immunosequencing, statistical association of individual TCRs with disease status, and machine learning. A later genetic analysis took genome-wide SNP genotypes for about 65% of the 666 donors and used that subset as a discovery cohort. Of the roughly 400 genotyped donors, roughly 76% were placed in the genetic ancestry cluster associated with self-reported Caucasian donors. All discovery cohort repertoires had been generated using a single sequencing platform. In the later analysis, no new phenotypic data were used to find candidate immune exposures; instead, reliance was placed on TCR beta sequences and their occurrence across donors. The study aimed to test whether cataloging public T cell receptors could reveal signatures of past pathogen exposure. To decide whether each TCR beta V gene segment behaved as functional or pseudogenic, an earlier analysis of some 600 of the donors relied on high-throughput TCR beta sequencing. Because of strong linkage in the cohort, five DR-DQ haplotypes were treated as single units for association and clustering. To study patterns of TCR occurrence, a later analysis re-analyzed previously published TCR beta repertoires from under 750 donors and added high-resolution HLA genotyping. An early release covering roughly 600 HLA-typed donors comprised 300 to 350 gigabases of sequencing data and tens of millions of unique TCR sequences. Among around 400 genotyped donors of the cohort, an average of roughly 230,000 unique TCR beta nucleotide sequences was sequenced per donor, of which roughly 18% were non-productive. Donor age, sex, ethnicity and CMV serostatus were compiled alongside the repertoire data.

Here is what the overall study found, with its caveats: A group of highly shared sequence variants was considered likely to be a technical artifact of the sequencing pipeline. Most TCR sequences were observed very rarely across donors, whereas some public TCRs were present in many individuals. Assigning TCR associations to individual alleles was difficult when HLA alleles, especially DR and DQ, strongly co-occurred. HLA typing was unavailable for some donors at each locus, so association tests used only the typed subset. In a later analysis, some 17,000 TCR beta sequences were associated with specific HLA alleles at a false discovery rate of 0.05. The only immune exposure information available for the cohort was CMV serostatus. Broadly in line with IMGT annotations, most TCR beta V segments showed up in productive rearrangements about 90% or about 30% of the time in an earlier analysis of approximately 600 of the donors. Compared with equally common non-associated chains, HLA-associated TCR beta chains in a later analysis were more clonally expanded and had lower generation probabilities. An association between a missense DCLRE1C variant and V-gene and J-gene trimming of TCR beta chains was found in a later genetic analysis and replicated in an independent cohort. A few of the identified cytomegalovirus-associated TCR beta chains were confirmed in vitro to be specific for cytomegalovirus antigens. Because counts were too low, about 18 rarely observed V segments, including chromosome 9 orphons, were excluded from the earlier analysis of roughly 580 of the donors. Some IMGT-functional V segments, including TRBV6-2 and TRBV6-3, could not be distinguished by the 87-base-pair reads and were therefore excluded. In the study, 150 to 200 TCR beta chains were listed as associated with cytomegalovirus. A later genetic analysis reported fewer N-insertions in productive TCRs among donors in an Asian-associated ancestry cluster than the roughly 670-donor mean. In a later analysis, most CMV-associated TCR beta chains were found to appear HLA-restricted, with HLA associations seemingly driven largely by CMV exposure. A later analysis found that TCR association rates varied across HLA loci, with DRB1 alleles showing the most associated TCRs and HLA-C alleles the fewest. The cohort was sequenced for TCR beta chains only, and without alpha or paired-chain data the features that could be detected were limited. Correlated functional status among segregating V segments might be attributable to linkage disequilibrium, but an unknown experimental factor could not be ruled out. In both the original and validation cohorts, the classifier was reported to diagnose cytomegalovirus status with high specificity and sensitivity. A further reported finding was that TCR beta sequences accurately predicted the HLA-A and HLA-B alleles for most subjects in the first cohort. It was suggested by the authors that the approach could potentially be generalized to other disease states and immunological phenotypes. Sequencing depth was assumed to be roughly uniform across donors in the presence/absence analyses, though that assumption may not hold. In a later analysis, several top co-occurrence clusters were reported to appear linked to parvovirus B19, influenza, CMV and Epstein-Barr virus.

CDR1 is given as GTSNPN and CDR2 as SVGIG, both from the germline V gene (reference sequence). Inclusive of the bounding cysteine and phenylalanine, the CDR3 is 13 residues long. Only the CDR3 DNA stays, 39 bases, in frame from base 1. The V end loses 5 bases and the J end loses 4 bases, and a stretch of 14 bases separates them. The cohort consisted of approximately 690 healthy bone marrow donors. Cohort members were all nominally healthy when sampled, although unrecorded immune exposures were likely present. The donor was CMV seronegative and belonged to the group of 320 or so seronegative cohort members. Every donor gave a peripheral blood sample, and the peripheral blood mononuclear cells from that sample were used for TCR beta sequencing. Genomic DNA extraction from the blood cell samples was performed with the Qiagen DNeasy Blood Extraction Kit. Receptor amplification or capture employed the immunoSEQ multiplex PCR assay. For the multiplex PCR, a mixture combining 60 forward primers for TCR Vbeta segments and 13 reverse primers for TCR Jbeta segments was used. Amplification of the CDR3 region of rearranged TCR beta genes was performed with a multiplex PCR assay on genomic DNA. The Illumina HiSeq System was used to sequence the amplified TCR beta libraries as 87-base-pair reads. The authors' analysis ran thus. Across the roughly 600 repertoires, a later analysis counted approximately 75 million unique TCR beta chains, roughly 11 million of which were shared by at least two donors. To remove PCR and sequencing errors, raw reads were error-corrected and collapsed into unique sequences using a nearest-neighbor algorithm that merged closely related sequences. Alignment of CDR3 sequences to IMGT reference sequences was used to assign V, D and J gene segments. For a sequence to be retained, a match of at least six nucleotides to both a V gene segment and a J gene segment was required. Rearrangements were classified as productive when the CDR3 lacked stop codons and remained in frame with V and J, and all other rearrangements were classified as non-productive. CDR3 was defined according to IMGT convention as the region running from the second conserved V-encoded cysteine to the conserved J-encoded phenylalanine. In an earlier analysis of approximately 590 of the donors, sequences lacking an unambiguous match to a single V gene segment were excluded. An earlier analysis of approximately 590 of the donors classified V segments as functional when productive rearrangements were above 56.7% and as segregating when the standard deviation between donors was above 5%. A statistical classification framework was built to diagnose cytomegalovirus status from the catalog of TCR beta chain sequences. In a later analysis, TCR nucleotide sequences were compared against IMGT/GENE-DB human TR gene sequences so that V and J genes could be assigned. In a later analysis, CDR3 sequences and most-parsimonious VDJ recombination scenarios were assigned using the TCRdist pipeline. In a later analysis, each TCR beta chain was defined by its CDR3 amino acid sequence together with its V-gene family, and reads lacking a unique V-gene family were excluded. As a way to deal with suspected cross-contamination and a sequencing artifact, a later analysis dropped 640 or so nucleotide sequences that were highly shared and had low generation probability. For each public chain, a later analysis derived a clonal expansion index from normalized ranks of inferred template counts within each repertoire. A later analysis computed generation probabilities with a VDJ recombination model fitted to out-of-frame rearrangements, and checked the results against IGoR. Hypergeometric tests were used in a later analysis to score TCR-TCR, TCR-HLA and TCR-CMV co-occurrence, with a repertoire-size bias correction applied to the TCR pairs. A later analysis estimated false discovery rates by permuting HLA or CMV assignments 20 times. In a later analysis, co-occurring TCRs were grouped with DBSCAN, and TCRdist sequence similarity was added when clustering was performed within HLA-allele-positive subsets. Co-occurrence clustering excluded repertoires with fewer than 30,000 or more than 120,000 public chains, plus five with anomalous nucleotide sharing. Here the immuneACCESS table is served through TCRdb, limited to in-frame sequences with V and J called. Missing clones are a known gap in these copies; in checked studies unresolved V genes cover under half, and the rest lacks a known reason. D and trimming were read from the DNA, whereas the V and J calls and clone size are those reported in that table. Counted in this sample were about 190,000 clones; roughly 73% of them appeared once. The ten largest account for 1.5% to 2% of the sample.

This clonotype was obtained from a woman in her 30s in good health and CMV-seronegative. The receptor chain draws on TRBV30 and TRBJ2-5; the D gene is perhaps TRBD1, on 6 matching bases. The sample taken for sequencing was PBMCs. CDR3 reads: CAWDTQGLETQYF. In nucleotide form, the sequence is TGTGCCTGGGATACACAGGGTTTAGAGACCCAGTACTTC.